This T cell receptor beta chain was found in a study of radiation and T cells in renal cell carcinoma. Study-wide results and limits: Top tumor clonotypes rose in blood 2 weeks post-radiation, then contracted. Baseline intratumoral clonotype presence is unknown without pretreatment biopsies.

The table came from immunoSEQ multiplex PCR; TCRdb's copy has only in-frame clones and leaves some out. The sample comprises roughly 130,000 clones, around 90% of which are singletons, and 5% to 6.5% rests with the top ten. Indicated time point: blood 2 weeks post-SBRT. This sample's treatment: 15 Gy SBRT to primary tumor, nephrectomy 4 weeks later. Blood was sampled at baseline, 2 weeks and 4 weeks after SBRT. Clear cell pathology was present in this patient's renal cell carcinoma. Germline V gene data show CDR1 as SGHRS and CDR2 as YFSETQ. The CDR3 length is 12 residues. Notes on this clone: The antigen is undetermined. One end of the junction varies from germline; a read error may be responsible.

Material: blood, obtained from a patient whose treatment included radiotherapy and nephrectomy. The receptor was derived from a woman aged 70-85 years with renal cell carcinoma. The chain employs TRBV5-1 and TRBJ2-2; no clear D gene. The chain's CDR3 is CASSPNTGELFF. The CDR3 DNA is TGCGCCAGCAGCCCGAATACCGGGGAGCTGTTTTTT.